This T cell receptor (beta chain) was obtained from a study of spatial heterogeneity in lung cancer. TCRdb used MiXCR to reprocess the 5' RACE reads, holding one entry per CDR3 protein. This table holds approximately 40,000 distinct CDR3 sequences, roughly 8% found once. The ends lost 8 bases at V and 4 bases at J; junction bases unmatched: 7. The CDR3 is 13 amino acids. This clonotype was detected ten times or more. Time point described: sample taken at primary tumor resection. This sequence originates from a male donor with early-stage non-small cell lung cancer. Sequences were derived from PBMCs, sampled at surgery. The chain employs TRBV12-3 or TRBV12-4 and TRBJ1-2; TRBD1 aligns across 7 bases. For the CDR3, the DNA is TGTGCCAGCGGTGAACAGGGGCTCTATGGCTACACCTTC. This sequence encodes CASGEQGLYGYTF.